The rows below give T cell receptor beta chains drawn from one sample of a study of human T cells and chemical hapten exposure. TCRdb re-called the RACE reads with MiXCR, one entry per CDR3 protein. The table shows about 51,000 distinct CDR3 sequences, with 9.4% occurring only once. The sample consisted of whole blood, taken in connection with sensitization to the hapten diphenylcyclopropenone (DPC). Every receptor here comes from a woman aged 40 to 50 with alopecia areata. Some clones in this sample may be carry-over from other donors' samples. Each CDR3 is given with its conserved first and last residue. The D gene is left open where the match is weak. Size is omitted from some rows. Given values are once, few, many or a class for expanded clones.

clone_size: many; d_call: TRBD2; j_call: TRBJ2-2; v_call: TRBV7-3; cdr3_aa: CASSLRGGATGELFF; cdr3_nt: TGTGCCAGCAGCTTAAGGGGAGGGGCCACCGGGGAGCTGTTTTTT
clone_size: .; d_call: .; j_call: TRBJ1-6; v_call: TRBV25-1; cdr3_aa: CASRGNSPLHF; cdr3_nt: TGTGCCAGCCGCGGTAATTCACCCCTCCACTTT
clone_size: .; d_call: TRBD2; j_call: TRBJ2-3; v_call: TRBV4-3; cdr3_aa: CASSQDRPGLADFTDTQYF; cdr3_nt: TGCGCCAGCAGCCAAGATAGGCCTGGGCTAGCGGACTTCACAGATACGCAGTATTTT
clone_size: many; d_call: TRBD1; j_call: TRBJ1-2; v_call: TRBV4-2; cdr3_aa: CASSLHPGQEYYGYTF; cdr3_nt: TGTGCCAGCAGCCTACATCCGGGACAGGAATACTATGGCTACACCTTC
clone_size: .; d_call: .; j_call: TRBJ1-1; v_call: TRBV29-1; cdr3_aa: CSAERAGRDTEAFF; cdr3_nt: TGCAGCGCCGAGCGGGCCGGTCGGGACACTGAAGCTTTCTTT
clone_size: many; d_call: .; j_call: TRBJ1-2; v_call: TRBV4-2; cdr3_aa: CASSQERQGGYGYTF; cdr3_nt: TGTGCCAGCAGCCAAGAGAGGCAAGGGGGGTATGGCTACACCTTC
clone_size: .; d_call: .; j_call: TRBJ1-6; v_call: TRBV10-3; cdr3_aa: CAIGTGSPLHF; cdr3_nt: TGTGCCATTGGAACAGGGTCACCCCTCCACTTT
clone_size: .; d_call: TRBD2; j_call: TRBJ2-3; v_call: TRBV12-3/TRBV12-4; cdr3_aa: CASRVLAGGPDTQYF; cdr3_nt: TGTGCCAGCAGGGTACTAGCGGGGGGGCCAGATACGCAGTATTTT
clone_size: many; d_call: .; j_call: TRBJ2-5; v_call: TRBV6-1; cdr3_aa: CASSELMGGKETQYF; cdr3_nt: TGTGCCAGCAGTGAACTGATGGGGGGCAAAGAGACCCAGTACTTC
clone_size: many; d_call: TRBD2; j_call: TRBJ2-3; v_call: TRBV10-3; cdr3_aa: CAISDTQRGSTDTQYF; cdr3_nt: TGTGCCATCAGTGATACCCAGCGGGGTAGCACAGATACGCAGTATTTT
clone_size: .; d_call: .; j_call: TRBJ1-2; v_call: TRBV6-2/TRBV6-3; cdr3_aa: CASSYGPGIYGYTF; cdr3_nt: TGTGCCAGCAGTTACGGGCCAGGGATCTATGGCTACACCTTC
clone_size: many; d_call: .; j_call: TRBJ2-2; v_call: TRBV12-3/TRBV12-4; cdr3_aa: CASSLSGSNTGELFF; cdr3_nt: TGTGCCAGCAGTTTGTCAGGGTCGAACACCGGGGAGCTGTTTTTT
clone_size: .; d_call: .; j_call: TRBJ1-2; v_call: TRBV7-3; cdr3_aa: CASSRQVGLDYTF; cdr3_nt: TGTGCCAGCAGCCGACAGGTTGGCCTAGACTACACCTTC